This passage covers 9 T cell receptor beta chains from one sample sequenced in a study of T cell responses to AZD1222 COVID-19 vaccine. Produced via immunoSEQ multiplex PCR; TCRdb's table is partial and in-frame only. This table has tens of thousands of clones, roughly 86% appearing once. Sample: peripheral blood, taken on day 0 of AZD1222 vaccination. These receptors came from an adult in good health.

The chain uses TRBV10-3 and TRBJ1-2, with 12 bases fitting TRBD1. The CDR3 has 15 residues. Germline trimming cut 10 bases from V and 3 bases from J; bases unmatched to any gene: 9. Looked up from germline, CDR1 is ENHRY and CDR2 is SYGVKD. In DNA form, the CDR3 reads TGTGCCACCAACGCCGGGACAGGGGGCGACTATGGCTACACCTTC. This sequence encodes CATNAGTGGDYGYTF.

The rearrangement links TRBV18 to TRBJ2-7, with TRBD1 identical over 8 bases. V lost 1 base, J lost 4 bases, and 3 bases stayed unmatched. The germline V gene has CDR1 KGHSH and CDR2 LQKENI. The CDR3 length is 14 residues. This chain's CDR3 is CASSPRQGNYEQYF. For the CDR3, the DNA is TGTGCCAGCTCACCACGACAGGGGAATTACGAGCAGTACTTC.

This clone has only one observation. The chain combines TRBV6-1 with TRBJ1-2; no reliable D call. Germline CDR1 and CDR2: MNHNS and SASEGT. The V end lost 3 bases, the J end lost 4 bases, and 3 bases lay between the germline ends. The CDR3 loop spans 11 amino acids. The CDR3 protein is CASSDRYGYTF. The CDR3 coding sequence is TGTGCCAGCAGTGACCGCTATGGCTACACCTTC.

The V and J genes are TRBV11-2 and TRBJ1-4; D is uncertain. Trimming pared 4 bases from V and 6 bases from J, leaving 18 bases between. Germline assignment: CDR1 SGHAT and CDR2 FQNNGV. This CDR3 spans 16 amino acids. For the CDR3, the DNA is TGTGCCAGCAGCTCCCTCTTTAAAAGTGGGGATGAAAAACTGTTTTTT. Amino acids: CASSSLFKSGDEKLFF.

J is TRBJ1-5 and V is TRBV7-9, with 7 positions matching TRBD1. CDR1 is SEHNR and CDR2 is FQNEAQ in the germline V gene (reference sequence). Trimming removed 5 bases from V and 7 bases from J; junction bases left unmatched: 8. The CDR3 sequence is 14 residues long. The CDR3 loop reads CASSNSTGVQPQHF. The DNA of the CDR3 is TGTGCCAGCAGCAACTCCACAGGGGTACAGCCCCAGCATTTT.

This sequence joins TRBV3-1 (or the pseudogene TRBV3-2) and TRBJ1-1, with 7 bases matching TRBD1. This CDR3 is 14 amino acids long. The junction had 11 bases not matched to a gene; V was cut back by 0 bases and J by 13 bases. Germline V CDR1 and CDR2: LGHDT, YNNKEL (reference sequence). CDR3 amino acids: CASSQETRSGGGFF. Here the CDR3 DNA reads TGTGCCAGCAGCCAAGAGACAAGATCAGGGGGAGGTTTCTTT.

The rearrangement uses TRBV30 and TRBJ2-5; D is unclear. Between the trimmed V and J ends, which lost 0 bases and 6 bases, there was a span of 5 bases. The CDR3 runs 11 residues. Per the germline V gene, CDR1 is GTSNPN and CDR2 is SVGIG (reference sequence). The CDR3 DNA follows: TGTGCCTGGAGTGTACTAAAGACCCAGTACTTC. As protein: CAWSVLKTQYF.

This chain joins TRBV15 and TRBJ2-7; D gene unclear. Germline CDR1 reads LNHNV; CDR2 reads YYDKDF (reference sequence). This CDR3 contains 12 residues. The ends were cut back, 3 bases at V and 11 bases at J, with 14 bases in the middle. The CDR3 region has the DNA TGTGCCACCAGCAGGTCACATGGAATCGAGTACTTC. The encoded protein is CATSRSHGIEYF.

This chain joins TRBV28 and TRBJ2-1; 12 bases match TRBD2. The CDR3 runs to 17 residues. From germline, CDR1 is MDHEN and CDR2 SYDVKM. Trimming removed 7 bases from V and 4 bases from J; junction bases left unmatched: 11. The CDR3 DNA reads TGTGCCAGCACGATCCTAGCGGGAGGGCCAAAATACAATGAGCAGTTCTTC. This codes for CASTILAGGPKYNEQFF.